This is a list of T cell receptor beta chains from one sample in a study of blood T cell dynamics during melanoma immunotherapy. Libraries were prepared by immunoSEQ multiplex PCR; TCRdb keeps only in-frame clonotypes and omits some of them. The sample holds roughly 14,000 clones; 86% are singletons and the top ten take about 4.4%. Sample: blood, taken from a patient treated with checkpoint blockade. These receptors were obtained from a human donor with melanoma. Each CDR3 is given with its conserved first and last residue. The order of the fields is CDR3 length, V gene, J gene, clone size, D gene, CDR3 protein, CDR3 DNA. A D gene is named only where the DNA matches it firmly. Size tells how often a clone was seen (once, few, many) or the class of an expanded clone, and some rows leave it out.

cdr3_length: 14
v_call: TRBV6-5
j_call: TRBJ1-4
clone_size: NA
d_call: TRBD1
cdr3_aa: CASSQDRVGEKLFF
cdr3_nt: TGTGCCAGCAGTCAGGACAGGGTTGGGGAAAAACTGTTTTTT

cdr3_length: 11
v_call: TRBV6-5
j_call: TRBJ1-2
clone_size: NA
d_call: NA
cdr3_aa: CASSHNYGYTF
cdr3_nt: TGTGCCAGCAGTCACAACTATGGCTACACCTTC

cdr3_length: 13
v_call: TRBV27
j_call: TRBJ2-7
clone_size: NA
d_call: NA
cdr3_aa: CASSRYLSYEQYF
cdr3_nt: TGTGCCAGCAGTCGTTACTTGTCCTACGAGCAGTACTTC

cdr3_length: 13
v_call: TRBV11-2
j_call: TRBJ2-7
clone_size: NA
d_call: NA
cdr3_aa: CASTSWRSYEQYF
cdr3_nt: TGTGCCAGCACCTCTTGGCGATCCTACGAGCAGTACTTC

cdr3_length: 17
v_call: TRBV7-2
j_call: TRBJ2-7
clone_size: NA
d_call: NA
cdr3_aa: CASNFNSRVRYSYEQYF
cdr3_nt: TGTGCCAGCAACTTCAATAGCCGGGTCCGATACTCCTACGAGCAGTACTTC

cdr3_length: 15
v_call: TRBV4-2
j_call: TRBJ1-1
clone_size: NA
d_call: NA
cdr3_aa: CASSQPGTGNTEAFF
cdr3_nt: TGTGCCAGCAGTCAACCCGGTACGGGGAACACTGAAGCTTTCTTT

cdr3_length: 15
v_call: TRBV11-2
j_call: TRBJ2-7
clone_size: NA
d_call: NA
cdr3_aa: CASSLGAEPAYEQYF
cdr3_nt: TGTGCCAGCAGCTTAGGGGCTGAGCCAGCCTACGAGCAGTACTTC

cdr3_length: 12
v_call: TRBV2
j_call: TRBJ2-5
clone_size: NA
d_call: NA
cdr3_aa: CASSEGEETQYF
cdr3_nt: TGTGCCAGCAGTGAGGGGGAAGAGACCCAGTACTTC

cdr3_length: 13
v_call: TRBV30
j_call: TRBJ1-5
clone_size: NA
d_call: NA
cdr3_aa: CAWSYTENQPQHF
cdr3_nt: TGTGCCTGGAGTTATACAGAAAATCAGCCCCAGCATTTT

cdr3_length: 15
v_call: TRBV9
j_call: TRBJ2-3
clone_size: NA
d_call: TRBD1
cdr3_aa: CASSVEGQTSDTQYF
cdr3_nt: TGTGCCAGCAGCGTCGAGGGACAGACTTCGGATACGCAGTATTTT

cdr3_length: 14
v_call: TRBV5-1
j_call: TRBJ2-1
clone_size: NA
d_call: TRBD2
cdr3_aa: CASSLGGLENEQFF
cdr3_nt: TGCGCCAGCAGCTTAGGGGGACTAGAGAATGAGCAGTTCTTC

cdr3_length: 13
v_call: TRBV27
j_call: TRBJ2-3
clone_size: once
d_call: NA
cdr3_aa: CASSFMFLDTQYF
cdr3_nt: TGTGCCAGCAGTTTTATGTTCTTAGATACGCAGTATTTT

cdr3_length: 15
v_call: TRBV19
j_call: TRBJ2-3
clone_size: NA
d_call: TRBD1
cdr3_aa: CASSPDRGITDTQYF
cdr3_nt: TGTGCCAGTAGTCCAGACAGGGGCATCACAGATACGCAGTATTTT

cdr3_length: 14
v_call: TRBV5-4
j_call: TRBJ2-3
clone_size: NA
d_call: TRBD1
cdr3_aa: CASSSASQGDTQYF
cdr3_nt: TGTGCCAGCAGCTCCGCGTCACAGGGGGATACGCAGTATTTT

cdr3_length: 14
v_call: TRBV4-1
j_call: TRBJ2-4
clone_size: NA
d_call: TRBD1
cdr3_aa: CASSPGQGKNIQYF
cdr3_nt: TGCGCCAGCAGCCCCGGACAGGGCAAAAACATTCAGTACTTC

cdr3_length: 14
v_call: TRBV6-4
j_call: TRBJ1-1
clone_size: NA
d_call: NA
cdr3_aa: CASRSDGWNTEAFF
cdr3_nt: TGTGCCAGCAGATCGGACGGATGGAACACTGAAGCTTTCTTT

cdr3_length: 15
v_call: TRBV7-6
j_call: TRBJ1-5
clone_size: few
d_call: NA
cdr3_aa: CASSLGAGNNQPQHF
cdr3_nt: TGTGCCAGCAGCTTAGGGGCAGGGAACAATCAGCCCCAGCATTTT

cdr3_length: 15
v_call: TRBV9
j_call: TRBJ2-3
clone_size: NA
d_call: TRBD1
cdr3_aa: CASSPRDRGGDTQYF
cdr3_nt: TGTGCCAGCAGCCCCCGGGACAGGGGTGGAGATACGCAGTATTTT

cdr3_length: 14
v_call: TRBV7-9
j_call: TRBJ1-2
clone_size: NA
d_call: TRBD1
cdr3_aa: CASSLAGTGEYYTF
cdr3_nt: TGTGCCAGCAGCTTGGCGGGGACAGGGGAATACTACACCTTC

cdr3_length: 14
v_call: TRBV7-2
j_call: TRBJ2-5
clone_size: NA
d_call: NA
cdr3_aa: CASSPSRNQETQYF
cdr3_nt: TGTGCCAGCAGCCCGAGCAGAAACCAAGAGACCCAGTACTTC

cdr3_length: 14
v_call: TRBV11-2
j_call: TRBJ2-1
clone_size: NA
d_call: NA
cdr3_aa: CASSLSGTNNEQFF
cdr3_nt: TGTGCCAGCAGCTTATCTGGGACAAACAATGAGCAGTTCTTC

cdr3_length: 15
v_call: TRBV27
j_call: TRBJ2-7
clone_size: NA
d_call: TRBD2
cdr3_aa: CASTKQTSGNYEQYF
cdr3_nt: TGTGCCAGCACCAAACAGACTAGCGGGAATTACGAGCAGTACTTC

cdr3_length: 15
v_call: TRBV4-2
j_call: TRBJ1-1
clone_size: NA
d_call: NA
cdr3_aa: CASSQIREGGTEAFF
cdr3_nt: TGTGCCAGCAGCCAGATCCGGGAGGGGGGCACTGAAGCTTTCTTT

cdr3_length: 17
v_call: TRBV27
j_call: TRBJ2-2
clone_size: NA
d_call: TRBD2
cdr3_aa: CASSLDVGAGGTGELFF
cdr3_nt: TGTGCCAGCAGTTTAGACGTAGGAGCGGGAGGCACCGGGGAGCTGTTTTTT

cdr3_length: 14
v_call: TRBV4-1
j_call: TRBJ1-5
clone_size: NA
d_call: TRBD1
cdr3_aa: CASSQGQGRRPQHF
cdr3_nt: TGCGCCAGCAGCCAGGGACAGGGCCGTCGGCCCCAGCATTTT

cdr3_length: 13
v_call: TRBV5-8
j_call: TRBJ1-2
clone_size: once
d_call: NA
cdr3_aa: CASSLTGVYGYTF
cdr3_nt: TGTGCCAGCAGCTTGACCGGGGTGTATGGCTACACCTTC

cdr3_length: 15
v_call: TRBV7-9
j_call: TRBJ2-4
clone_size: NA
d_call: NA
cdr3_aa: CASSLAVVQLNIQYF
cdr3_nt: TGTGCCAGCAGCTTAGCGGTCGTACAGCTAAACATTCAGTACTTC

cdr3_length: 16
v_call: TRBV19
j_call: TRBJ2-7
clone_size: NA
d_call: TRBD2
cdr3_aa: CASSSTGLASPYEQYF
cdr3_nt: TGTGCCAGTAGTTCGACGGGACTAGCGTCACCCTACGAGCAGTACTTC

cdr3_length: 15
v_call: TRBV5-1
j_call: TRBJ2-5
clone_size: NA
d_call: TRBD1
cdr3_aa: CASSLDRGHQETQYF
cdr3_nt: TGCGCCAGCAGCTTGGACAGGGGGCATCAAGAGACCCAGTACTTC

cdr3_length: 15
v_call: TRBV4-2
j_call: TRBJ2-5
clone_size: NA
d_call: NA
cdr3_aa: CASSQEPGVGETQYF
cdr3_nt: TGTGCCAGCAGCCAAGAGCCGGGAGTAGGGGAGACCCAGTACTTC

cdr3_length: 17
v_call: TRBV7-3
j_call: TRBJ2-6
clone_size: NA
d_call: TRBD2
cdr3_aa: CASSLTTGGYSANVLTF
cdr3_nt: TGTGCCAGCAGCTTAACGACGGGAGGGTACTCGGCCAACGTCCTGACTTTC

cdr3_length: 14
v_call: TRBV5-6
j_call: TRBJ1-4
clone_size: NA
d_call: NA
cdr3_aa: CASSLIATNEKLFF
cdr3_nt: TGTGCCAGCAGCCTAATTGCAACTAATGAAAAACTGTTTTTT

cdr3_length: 16
v_call: TRBV5-1
j_call: TRBJ1-4
clone_size: NA
d_call: TRBD1
cdr3_aa: CASSFAAGQGREKLFF
cdr3_nt: TGCGCCAGCAGCTTCGCCGCAGGACAGGGGCGAGAAAAACTGTTTTTT

cdr3_length: 12
v_call: TRBV29-1
j_call: TRBJ2-5
clone_size: once
d_call: TRBD2
cdr3_aa: CSVGTNQETQYF
cdr3_nt: TGCAGCGTGGGGACTAACCAAGAGACCCAGTACTTC

cdr3_length: 16
v_call: TRBV19
j_call: TRBJ2-3
clone_size: NA
d_call: NA
cdr3_aa: CASSIDHREGTDTQYF
cdr3_nt: TGTGCCAGTAGTATAGATCACAGGGAGGGCACAGATACGCAGTATTTT

cdr3_length: 15
v_call: TRBV10-3
j_call: TRBJ2-3
clone_size: NA
d_call: TRBD2
cdr3_aa: CAIRPGGGPADTQYF
cdr3_nt: TGTGCCATCAGGCCCGGGGGAGGGCCCGCAGATACGCAGTATTTT

cdr3_length: 17
v_call: TRBV21-1
j_call: TRBJ1-2
clone_size: NA
d_call: NA
cdr3_aa: CASSPMQVRLPNYGYTF
cdr3_nt: TGTGCCAGCAGCCCCATGCAGGTGCGGTTGCCTAACTATGGCTACACCTTC

cdr3_length: 11
v_call: TRBV18
j_call: TRBJ2-7
clone_size: NA
d_call: NA
cdr3_aa: CASQGLGEQYF
cdr3_nt: TGTGCCAGCCAGGGTCTAGGCGAGCAGTACTTC

cdr3_length: 18
v_call: TRBV4-2
j_call: TRBJ2-1
clone_size: NA
d_call: TRBD2
cdr3_aa: CASSQDLASGSKGYEQFF
cdr3_nt: TGTGCCAGCAGCCAAGATCTGGCTAGCGGGAGTAAGGGGTATGAGCAGTTCTTC

cdr3_length: 11
v_call: TRBV7-9
j_call: TRBJ2-3
clone_size: few
d_call: NA
cdr3_aa: CASSLYQGGYF
cdr3_nt: TGTGCCAGCAGCTTGTACCAGGGTGGTTATTTT

cdr3_length: 15
v_call: TRBV19
j_call: TRBJ2-2
clone_size: NA
d_call: NA
cdr3_aa: CACRPPGQNTGELFF
cdr3_nt: TGTGCCTGCCGACCACCGGGACAGAACACCGGGGAGCTGTTTTTT

cdr3_length: 13
v_call: TRBV19
j_call: TRBJ1-2
clone_size: once
d_call: NA
cdr3_aa: CASSIGGSYGYTF
cdr3_nt: TGTGCCAGTAGTATAGGGGGATCCTATGGCTACACCTTC

cdr3_length: 13
v_call: TRBV10-3
j_call: TRBJ2-3
clone_size: NA
d_call: NA
cdr3_aa: CAIKRGLTDTQYF
cdr3_nt: TGTGCCATCAAACGGGGTTTAACAGATACGCAGTATTTT

cdr3_length: 13
v_call: TRBV6-1
j_call: TRBJ2-2
clone_size: NA
d_call: NA
cdr3_aa: CASVPRNTGELFF
cdr3_nt: TGTGCCAGTGTACCACGAAACACCGGGGAGCTGTTTTTT

cdr3_length: 15
v_call: TRBV13
j_call: TRBJ2-7
clone_size: NA
d_call: NA
cdr3_aa: CASSLLGKSSYEQYF
cdr3_nt: TGTGCCAGCAGCTTACTCGGGAAGTCCTCCTACGAGCAGTACTTC

cdr3_length: 14
v_call: TRBV5-1
j_call: TRBJ2-1
clone_size: NA
d_call: TRBD1
cdr3_aa: CASEGTGGGDEQFF
cdr3_nt: TGCGCCAGCGAAGGGACAGGGGGTGGGGATGAGCAGTTCTTC

cdr3_length: 15
v_call: TRBV7-2
j_call: TRBJ1-2
clone_size: NA
d_call: TRBD1
cdr3_aa: CASSLGQGASYGYTF
cdr3_nt: TGTGCCAGCAGCTTAGGACAGGGGGCCAGCTATGGCTACACCTTC

cdr3_length: 14
v_call: TRBV6-6
j_call: TRBJ1-1
clone_size: NA
d_call: TRBD1
cdr3_aa: CASTRQGAHTEAFF
cdr3_nt: TGTGCCAGCACTAGACAGGGGGCGCACACTGAAGCTTTCTTT

cdr3_length: 15
v_call: TRBV9
j_call: TRBJ1-2
clone_size: NA
d_call: NA
cdr3_aa: CASSVGPSAHYGYTF
cdr3_nt: TGTGCCAGCAGCGTAGGCCCATCAGCTCACTATGGCTACACCTTC

cdr3_length: 13
v_call: TRBV27
j_call: TRBJ2-3
clone_size: NA
d_call: TRBD1
cdr3_aa: CASGQARADTQYF
cdr3_nt: TGTGCCAGCGGACAGGCGCGCGCAGATACGCAGTATTTT

cdr3_length: 15
v_call: TRBV6-1
j_call: TRBJ1-2
clone_size: NA
d_call: TRBD1
cdr3_aa: CASSEGAGPYYGYTF
cdr3_nt: TGTGCCAGTTCAGAGGGGGCAGGACCCTACTATGGCTACACCTTC

cdr3_length: 15
v_call: TRBV27
j_call: TRBJ1-1
clone_size: NA
d_call: TRBD1
cdr3_aa: CASSPDRGLNTEAFF
cdr3_nt: TGTGCCAGCAGTCCAGACAGGGGATTGAACACTGAAGCTTTCTTT

cdr3_length: 15
v_call: TRBV5-1
j_call: TRBJ1-4
clone_size: once
d_call: NA
cdr3_aa: CASSLSGMQGEKLFF
cdr3_nt: TGCGCCAGCAGCTTGTCCGGGATGCAGGGCGAAAAACTGTTTTTT

cdr3_length: 14
v_call: TRBV29-1
j_call: TRBJ2-1
clone_size: NA
d_call: NA
cdr3_aa: CSVVGESSYNEQFF
cdr3_nt: TGCAGCGTTGTAGGAGAGAGCTCCTACAATGAGCAGTTCTTC

cdr3_length: 17
v_call: TRBV11-2
j_call: TRBJ1-6
clone_size: NA
d_call: NA
cdr3_aa: CASSLELTSSYNSPLHF
cdr3_nt: TGTGCCAGCAGCTTAGAGTTGACGAGCTCCTATAATTCACCCCTCCACTTT

cdr3_length: 13
v_call: TRBV5-1
j_call: TRBJ2-7
clone_size: NA
d_call: NA
cdr3_aa: CASRKAGGDEQYF
cdr3_nt: TGCGCCAGCAGGAAGGCAGGAGGAGACGAGCAGTACTTC

cdr3_length: 15
v_call: TRBV11-2
j_call: TRBJ2-2
clone_size: NA
d_call: TRBD2
cdr3_aa: CASSLAGDSTGELFF
cdr3_nt: TGTGCCAGCAGTTTAGCGGGGGATAGCACCGGGGAGCTGTTTTTT